These 22 T cell receptor beta chains were sequenced from one sample in a study of CD8+CD57+ T cells in acquired aplastic anemia. CDR3 and TCR beta VDJ profiling relied on genomic DNA as the template. TCRdb ran MiXCR on the reads and lists one entry per CDR3 protein. This table has hundreds of thousands of distinct CDR3 sequences, roughly 64% appearing once. The specimen was sorted CD4+, CD8+, or CD8+CD57+ T cells (not recorded which) from PBMCs. Receptors originate from a human donor in good health, serving as a control.

The rearrangement uses TRBV13 and TRBJ2-1; the D call may be TRBD1 or TRBD2 (5 bases each). Germline V gene data show CDR1 as PRHDT and CDR2 as FYEKMQ (reference sequence). The CDR3 is made up of 15 amino acids. Trimming took off 4 bases at V and 15 bases at J, with 25 bases between the two ends. As DNA, the CDR3 is TGTGCCAGCAGCTGTGACCGGGGCCAACGTCCTGACTTGTTCTTC. Its protein product is CASSCDRGQRPDLFF. The full variable domain, completed using reference TRBV13 and TRBJ2-1, is AAGVIQSPRHLIKEKRETATLKCYPIPRHDTVYWYQQGPGQDPQFLISFYEKMQSDKGSIPDRFSAQQFSDYHSELNMSSLELGDSALYFCASSCDRGQRPDLFFGPGTRLTVL.

The chain couples TRBV20-1 to TRBJ1-6; possibly TRBD1 for D (5 bases). The V and J ends lost 3 bases and 3 bases respectively, with 21 bases between them. The CDR3 spans 18 residues. Per germline, CDR1 DFQATT and CDR2 SNEGSKA (reference sequence). For the CDR3, the DNA is TGCAGTGCTAGCCGTATAGCTGGGGCCAGGCTCTATAATTCACCCCTCCACTTT. It is translated as CSASRIAGARLYNSPLHF.

The chain is built from TRBV7-2 and TRBJ1-3, with D tentatively TRBD1 (5 bases). CDR3 length: 16 residues. Trimming removed 2 bases at V and 0 bases at J, with 11 bases between. CDR1 is SGHTA and CDR2 is FQGNSA in the germline V gene. For the CDR3, the DNA is TGTGCCAGCAGCTTAACAGGCACGAGCTCTGGAAACACCATATATTTT. It encodes CASSLTGTSSGNTIYF.

As to this clonotype: Without the conserved terminal phenylalanine or tryptophan, this CDR3 likely stems from a read error. V is TRBV5-6 and J is TRBJ2-7; 8 bases line up with TRBD2. J gave up 9 bases and V 4 bases, and 6 bases lay outside the gene matches. There are 12 residues in the CDR3. Looked up from germline, CDR1 is SGHDT and CDR2 is YYEEEE. The CDR3 DNA follows: TGTGCCAGCAGCCTGGTCGCGGGGGGGCAGTACCTC. Translated, it gives CASSLVAGGQYL.

The gene calls are TRBV20-1 and TRBJ1-1; 8 nucleotides align to TRBD1. The germline V gene encodes CDR1 DFQATT and CDR2 SNEGSKA (reference sequence). Trimming removed 5 bases from V and 6 bases from J; junction bases left unmatched: 5. The CDR3 is 12 residues long. The CDR3 here is CSAGQGNSEAFF. The CDR3 region has the DNA TGCAGTGCTGGACAGGGCAACTCTGAAGCTTTCTTT.

This clonotype was found many times. The V gene is TRBV5-4, the J gene TRBJ2-3, with 8 bases fitting TRBD1. CDR1 and CDR2 from the germline V gene are SGHNT and YYREEE (reference sequence). With 4 bases clipped from V and 4 bases from J, the junction kept 8 bases outside the gene matches. This CDR3 has 15 amino acids. CDR3 in DNA: TGTGCCAGCAGCGGAACAGGGGGGCGGGCAGATACGCAGTATTTT. Translating it yields CASSGTGGRADTQYF.

The chain combines TRBV10-3 with TRBJ2-1; no firm D call. CDR1 and CDR2 (germline): ENHRY, SYGVKD. Trimming took off 8 bases at V and 8 bases at J, with 10 bases between the two ends. This CDR3 comprises 11 residues. The chain's CDR3 is CAIGGDDEQFF. Written as DNA, the CDR3 is TGTGCCATCGGTGGGGATGATGAGCAGTTCTTC.

On this clonotype: An end of the junction differs from the germline gene, which may be a read error. The chain has TRBV19 and TRBJ1-3; TRBD1 matches 7 bases. The germline CDR1 and CDR2 sequences are LNHDA and SQIVND (reference sequence). The CDR3 has 16 residues. The CDR3 nucleotides read TGTGCCAGCAGTATACACAGGGGAATGGCTGGAAACACCATATATTTT. Amino acids: CASSIHRGMAGNTIYF.

The V and J genes are TRBV7-2 and TRBJ1-4; D remains ambiguous. The V and J ends lost 6 bases and 0 bases respectively, with 11 bases between them. Germline lookup yields CDR1 SGHTA and CDR2 FQGNSA. The CDR3 spans 15 residues. The CDR3 DNA follows: TGTGCCAGCAGTAATCGCACCGCAACTAATGAAAAACTGTTTTTT. Translating gives CASSNRTATNEKLFF. Full variable domain (rest looked up from reference TRBV7-2 and TRBJ1-4): GAGVSQSPSNKVTEKGKDVELRCDPISGHTALYWYRQSLGQGLEFLIYFQGNSAPDKSGLPSDRFSAERTGGSVSTLTIQRTQQEDSAVYLCASSNRTATNEKLFFGSGTQLSVL.

The chain employs TRBV4-3 and TRBJ2-1; perhaps TRBD1 as D (5 bases). Germline-derived CDR1 and CDR2 are LGHNA and YSLEER. The CDR3 has 14 residues. The germline V and J ends were trimmed by 6 bases and 7 bases, with 16 bases remaining between them. DNA of the CDR3: TGCGCCAGCAGTGACGTACCCAGACAGAATGAGCAGTTCTTC. Amino acids: CASSDVPRQNEQFF.

The chain links TRBV4-1 to TRBJ2-7, with D possibly matching TRBD1 (6 bases). CDR1 MGHRA and CDR2 YSYEKL come from the germline V gene. The CDR3 loop spans 15 amino acids. Trimming took off 3 bases at V and 5 bases at J, with 17 bases between the two ends. CDR3 protein: CASSHDSGDTDEQYV. CDR3 nucleotide sequence: TGCGCCAGCAGCCATGATTCAGGGGACACGGACGAGCAGTACGTC.

This chain connects TRBV20-1 to TRBJ1-1; 11 bases align to TRBD1. Losses at the gene ends were 2 bases for V and 0 bases for J; bases not matched to a gene: 5. Germline lookup yields CDR1 DFQATT and CDR2 SNEGSKA (reference sequence). The CDR3 is 16 amino acids. In DNA, the CDR3 is TGCAGTGCTAGAACCTGGGACAGGGGGGTGAACACTGAAGCTTTCTTT. Protein product: CSARTWDRGVNTEAFF.

This clonotype has ten or more counts. V and J are TRBV6-5 and TRBJ2-1; 11 bases match TRBD2. Trimming removed 6 bases from V and 3 bases from J; junction bases left unmatched: 4. This CDR3 is 15 amino acids long. Germline V gene data show CDR1 as MNHEY and CDR2 as SVGAGI. CDR3 residues: CASSPGTSGYNEQFF. The CDR3 nucleotides read TGTGCCAGCAGCCCCGGGACTAGCGGCTACAATGAGCAGTTCTTC.

This clonotype was detected many times. This may stem from a read error, because a much larger clone lies one nucleotide away. The J gene is TRBJ2-1, the V gene TRBV10-3; 7 bases match TRBD1. Trimming removed 10 bases from V and 4 bases from J; junction bases left unmatched: 10. CDR3 length: 14 amino acids. In germline, CDR1 is ENHRY, CDR2 SYGVKD. The DNA of the CDR3 is TGTGCCACCCAACAGGGGCAGGGTTACAATGAGCAGTTCTTC. The encoded protein is CATQQGQGYNEQFF.

The gene calls are TRBV20-1 and TRBJ1-1, with D maybe TRBD1 (5 bases). From germline, CDR1 is DFQATT and CDR2 SNEGSKA (reference sequence). The germline V and J ends were trimmed by 5 bases and 4 bases, with 17 bases remaining between them. The CDR3 consists of 14 residues. CDR3 region: CSAPADGALTEAFF. The CDR3 DNA reads TGCAGTGCTCCCGCCGACGGGGCCCTCACTGAAGCTTTCTTT.

The chain links TRBV7-8 to TRBJ2-2, with TRBD2 identical over 10 bases. Germline V gene sequence: CDR1 SGHVS, CDR2 FQNEAQ. V shed 5 bases, J shed 16 bases, and the junction held 16 bases outside the gene matches. The CDR3 consists of 15 residues. CDR3 coding DNA: TGTGCCAGCAGCCGGAGGCGGACTAGCGGAACAAATGAGTTTTTT. Translated: CASSRRRTSGTNEFF.

In this sample, this clonotype turned up a few times. The genes are TRBV19 and TRBJ1-1; D not resolved. CDR1 is LNHDA and CDR2 is SQIVND in the germline V gene (reference sequence). The CDR3 covers 13 residues. Trimming left V 7 bases short and J 1 base short, with 10 bases between. CDR3 coding DNA: TGTGCCAGTAAAGGCCAATCGAACACTGAAGCTTTCTTT. This codes for CASKGQSNTEAFF.

This clonotype was counted once. V and J are TRBV10-3 and TRBJ2-7; D ambiguous. The CDR3 sequence is 14 residues long. Germline assignment: CDR1 ENHRY and CDR2 SYGVKD. Trimming cost V 10 bases and J 4 bases, with 20 bases left between them. The CDR3 sequence is CASSLDPRRYEQYF. The CDR3 nucleotides read TGTGCCAGCAGCTTAGATCCTCGCCGGTACGAGCAGTACTTC.

This clonotype was seen ten or more times. The genes are TRBV13 and TRBJ2-7; unclear D gene. Trimming pared 1 base from V and 6 bases from J, leaving 7 bases between. The CDR3 spans 12 residues. CDR1 and CDR2 (germline): PRHDT, FYEKMQ (reference sequence). CDR3 in DNA: TGTGCCAGCAGCTTAGAGGTGAGCGAGCAGTACTTC. Protein sequence: CASSLEVSEQYF.

Comment on this clonotype: Since no conserved phenylalanine or tryptophan closes the CDR3, a read error is the likely cause. V usage is TRBV12-3 or TRBV12-4 and J usage is TRBJ1-2, with D hard to call. V was trimmed by 3 bases and J by 3 bases, leaving 5 bases between them. CDR3 length: 12 amino acids. CDR3 DNA: TGTGCCAGCAGTTTGGTACACTATGGCTACACCCTC. It specifies CASSLVHYGYTL.

This clonotype showed up many times. The gene calls are TRBV6-6 and TRBJ1-2, with D perhaps TRBD1 (6 bases). Germline CDR1 MNHNY, CDR2 SVGAGI (reference sequence). V was shortened by 0 bases and J by 8 bases, with 16 bases between the two germline ends. The CDR3 sequence is 15 residues long. This CDR3 reads CASSYSIGADRGYTF. In DNA, the CDR3 is TGTGCCAGCAGTTACTCGATAGGGGCAGACAGGGGCTACACCTTC.

Worth noting for this clonotype: One end of the junction does not line up with germline, which may come from a read error. This chain joins TRBV5-1 and TRBJ2-7, with a weak D call TRBD1 (5 bases). The CDR3 has 13 amino acids. Per the germline V gene, CDR1 is SGHRS and CDR2 is YFSETQ. Here the CDR3 reads CASSLGRAGEQYF. CDR3 coding DNA: TGTGCCAGCAGCTTAGGCAGGGCCGGCGAGCAGTACTTC.